The entry that follows covers one T cell receptor (beta chain) sequence. TCRdb passed the 5' RACE reads through MiXCR, listing each CDR3 protein once. The table has 400,000 to 500,000 distinct CDR3 sequences, 14% seen once; the top ten hold 0.98%. The germline gives CDR1 LGHNA, CDR2 YNFKEQ. V lost 0 bases, J lost 5 bases, and 14 bases stayed unmatched. The CDR3 is 18 residues long. The entry originates in a study of identical twins. The same sample was also studied in work on yellow fever vaccine responses in identical twins.

The chain recombines TRBV4-2 with TRBJ2-5; 8 bases agree with TRBD2. This TCR came from a woman between 18 and 29 years old in good health. The sample consisted of CD4+ T cells sorted from blood. The CDR3, as DNA: TGTGCCAGCAGCCAAGATCTTAACTCTGGCGGGAGGTCTGAGACCCAGTACTTC. This codes for CASSQDLNSGGRSETQYF.